This T cell receptor (beta chain) comes out of a study of T-cell reconstitution after alpha-beta-depleted transplantation in children. Notes on the study in general: Hyperexpanded clones declined; after one year, newly produced T cells mostly supplied diversity. Some patients' high day-60 TCRbeta diversity was traced to surviving recipient T cells and thymic progenitors.

Library preparation (for TCRbeta) was performed with unique molecular identifiers. One entry per CDR3 protein results from TCRdb running MiXCR on the PCR reads. The sample lists about 580,000 distinct CDR3 sequences; approximately 30% were seen once. V shed 0 bases and J 2 bases; nucleotides not matched to a gene: 9. There are 17 residues in the CDR3. Germline loops: CDR1 SGHRS, CDR2 YFSETQ. As for this clonotype: As yet, its antigen is unknown.

The sequence was collected from a boy less than two years old with Wiskott-Aldrich syndrome, due to receive a stem cell transplant. Source: PBMCs, taken before TCRalphabeta/CD19-depleted stem cell transplant. The chain carries TRBV5-1 and TRBJ2-5, with 8 bases fitting TRBD2. Here the CDR3 DNA reads TGCGCCAGCAGCTTGGCAGCGGGAGTGTGGGGGCAAGAGACCCAGTACTTC. Encoded protein: CASSLAAGVWGQETQYF.